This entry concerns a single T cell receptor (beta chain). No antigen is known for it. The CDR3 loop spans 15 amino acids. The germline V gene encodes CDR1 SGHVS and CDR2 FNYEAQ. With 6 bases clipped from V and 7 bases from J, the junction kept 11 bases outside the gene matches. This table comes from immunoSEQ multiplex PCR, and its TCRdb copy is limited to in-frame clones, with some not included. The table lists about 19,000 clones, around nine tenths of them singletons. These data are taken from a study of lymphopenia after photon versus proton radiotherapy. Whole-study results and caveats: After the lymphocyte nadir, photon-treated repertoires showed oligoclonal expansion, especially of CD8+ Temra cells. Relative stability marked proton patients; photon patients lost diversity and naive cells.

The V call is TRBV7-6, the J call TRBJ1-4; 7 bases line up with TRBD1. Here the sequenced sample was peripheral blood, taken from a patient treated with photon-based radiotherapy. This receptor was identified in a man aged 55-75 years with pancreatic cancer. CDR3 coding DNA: TGTGCCAGCAGGGTTACAGGGGCGCCGGGTGAAAAACTGTTTTTT. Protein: CASRVTGAPGEKLFF.